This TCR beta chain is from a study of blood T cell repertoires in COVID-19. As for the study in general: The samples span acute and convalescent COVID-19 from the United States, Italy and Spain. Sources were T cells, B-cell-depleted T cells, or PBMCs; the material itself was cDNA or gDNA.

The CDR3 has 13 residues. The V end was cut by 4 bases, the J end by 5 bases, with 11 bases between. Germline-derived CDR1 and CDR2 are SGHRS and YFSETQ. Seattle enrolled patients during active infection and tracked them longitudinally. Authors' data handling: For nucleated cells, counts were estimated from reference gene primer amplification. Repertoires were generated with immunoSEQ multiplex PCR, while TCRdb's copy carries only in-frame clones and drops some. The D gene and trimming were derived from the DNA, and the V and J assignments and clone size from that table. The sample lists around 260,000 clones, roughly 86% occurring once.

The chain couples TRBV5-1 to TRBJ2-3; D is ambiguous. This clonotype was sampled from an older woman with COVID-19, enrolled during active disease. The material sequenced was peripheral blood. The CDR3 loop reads CASSPLVQDTQYF. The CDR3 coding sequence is TGCGCCAGCAGCCCGCTCGTACAAGATACGCAGTATTTT.